A selection of T cell receptor beta chains follows, all from one sample in a study of blood T cells in healthy people across ages. One entry per CDR3 protein results from TCRdb running MiXCR on the 5' RACE reads. The sample shows 750,000 to 950,000 distinct CDR3 sequences, roughly 24% of them seen only once. A further study also used this sample, focusing on T cells of mothers and their children.

Sequencing used blood. These receptors were taken from a boy aged 10-17 years in good health. Each CDR3 is given without its conserved first and last residue.

V gene: TRBV4-1; J gene: TRBJ2-4; CDR3 protein: ASSHFRPGQAFKNIQY
V gene: TRBV2; J gene: TRBJ2-3; CDR3 protein: ASNLGQGRADTQY
V gene: TRBV7-9; J gene: TRBJ2-3; CDR3 protein: ASSLQPGQGYTDTQY
V gene: TRBV27; J gene: TRBJ1-4; CDR3 protein: ASSSGLLQGASTNEKLF
V gene: TRBV27; J gene: TRBJ2-1; CDR3 protein: ASSLMAASSYNEQF
V gene: TRBV9; J gene: TRBJ2-5; CDR3 protein: ASSTTGLQETQY
V gene: TRBV20-1; J gene: NA; CDR3 protein: SARTGYREQF
V gene: TRBV9; J gene: NA; CDR3 protein: ASSEGAKYNEQF
V gene: TRBV28; J gene: TRBJ1-2; CDR3 protein: ASSRQGGVGYT
V gene: TRBV11-2; J gene: TRBJ1-6; CDR3 protein: ASSPGGPSYNSPLH
V gene: TRBV7-9; J gene: TRBJ1-2; CDR3 protein: ASSSKGGISRYGYT
V gene: TRBV20-1; J gene: TRBJ2-1; CDR3 protein: SAPIAGVTYNEQF
V gene: TRBV7-9; J gene: TRBJ1-2; CDR3 protein: ASSLGQGGVDGYT
V gene: TRBV10-3; J gene: TRBJ1-1; CDR3 protein: AISEGGGTEAF
V gene: TRBV7-2; J gene: TRBJ2-1; CDR3 protein: ASVKRAAFSYNEQF
V gene: TRBV29-1; J gene: TRBJ2-7; CDR3 protein: SVGGGIYEQY
V gene: TRBV4-1; J gene: TRBJ2-5; CDR3 protein: ASSQDPREEETQY
V gene: TRBV20-1; J gene: TRBJ1-1; CDR3 protein: SARRGYGMNTEAF
V gene: TRBV20-1; J gene: NA; CDR3 protein: SSQTSRSYDEQF
V gene: TRBV10-3; J gene: TRBJ1-1; CDR3 protein: AISESQGNTEAF
V gene: TRBV20-1; J gene: TRBJ2-1; CDR3 protein: SATQSFDVIYNEQF
V gene: TRBV12-5; J gene: TRBJ1-1; CDR3 protein: ASGLVLRADTEAF
V gene: TRBV28; J gene: TRBJ2-7; CDR3 protein: ASRPSGGRFREQY
V gene: TRBV19; J gene: TRBJ2-1; CDR3 protein: ASGWTSGGYNEQF
V gene: TRBV5-1; J gene: TRBJ2-3; CDR3 protein: ASSPGTVGSTDTQY
V gene: TRBV2; J gene: TRBJ2-3; CDR3 protein: ASSYDRARGTDTQY
V gene: TRBV29-1; J gene: TRBJ2-2; CDR3 protein: SAQEADRENTGELF
V gene: TRBV20-1; J gene: TRBJ2-3; CDR3 protein: SARGTSGSTDTQY
V gene: TRBV2; J gene: TRBJ2-3; CDR3 protein: ASTPIGVVDTQY
V gene: TRBV2; J gene: TRBJ2-7; CDR3 protein: ASSQGQQY
V gene: TRBV5-1; J gene: TRBJ2-2; CDR3 protein: ASSSRTANTGELF
V gene: TRBV29-1; J gene: TRBJ2-5; CDR3 protein: SDRDTLQETQY
V gene: TRBV7-9; J gene: TRBJ1-5; CDR3 protein: ASSLGKEFNQPQH
V gene: TRBV4-1; J gene: TRBJ1-5; CDR3 protein: ASSQDRDQPQH
V gene: TRBV9; J gene: TRBJ2-2; CDR3 protein: ASRRLAGSTGELF
V gene: TRBV20-1; J gene: TRBJ2-5; CDR3 protein: SARRGLQETQY
V gene: TRBV20-1; J gene: NA; CDR3 protein: SARSPVTPLYNEQF
V gene: TRBV20-1; J gene: TRBJ2-5; CDR3 protein: SASVRMWQETQY
V gene: TRBV2; J gene: TRBJ1-2; CDR3 protein: ASRQGADYGYT
V gene: TRBV7-2; J gene: TRBJ2-5; CDR3 protein: ASSPGRVGETQY
V gene: TRBV29-1; J gene: TRBJ2-4; CDR3 protein: SVGEGGDYQPLAKNIQY
V gene: TRBV20-1; J gene: TRBJ2-1; CDR3 protein: SAGLAGGSLRDSEQF
V gene: TRBV12-3/TRBV12-4; J gene: TRBJ1-5; CDR3 protein: ASSARRPSNQPQH
V gene: TRBV9; J gene: TRBJ2-5; CDR3 protein: ASSVEGSSGVETQY
V gene: TRBV3-1; J gene: TRBJ2-5; CDR3 protein: ASSQLGGWQETQY
V gene: TRBV20-1; J gene: TRBJ2-1; CDR3 protein: SAPTGFGEQF
V gene: TRBV5-1; J gene: TRBJ1-6; CDR3 protein: ASSGDSNSYNSPLH
V gene: TRBV12-3/TRBV12-4; J gene: TRBJ2-2; CDR3 protein: ASSSGNAGELF
V gene: TRBV7-2; J gene: TRBJ2-1; CDR3 protein: ASSYSGGVNEQF
V gene: TRBV24-1; J gene: TRBJ2-2; CDR3 protein: ATSDLPLGTGELF
V gene: TRBV20-1; J gene: TRBJ1-4; CDR3 protein: SAFPAGTTNEKLF
V gene: TRBV27; J gene: TRBJ2-1; CDR3 protein: ASSLIHSVLYNEQF
V gene: TRBV12-3/TRBV12-4; J gene: TRBJ2-5; CDR3 protein: ASSLREGTQY
V gene: TRBV12-3/TRBV12-4; J gene: TRBJ1-2; CDR3 protein: ASSYPGKDGYT
V gene: TRBV30; J gene: TRBJ2-2; CDR3 protein: AWTDTGELF
V gene: TRBV29-1; J gene: TRBJ2-5; CDR3 protein: SVDVTGGWETQY
V gene: TRBV27; J gene: TRBJ2-5; CDR3 protein: ASSFLAGARHQETQY
V gene: TRBV12-3/TRBV12-4; J gene: TRBJ2-5; CDR3 protein: ASSILQETQY
V gene: TRBV7-8; J gene: TRBJ1-4; CDR3 protein: ASSRPPAQTNEKLF
V gene: TRBV29-1; J gene: TRBJ2-3; CDR3 protein: SVTGEVGTDTQY